Each of the 30 T cell receptor beta chains below was sequenced from the same sample in a study of blood T cell repertoires in COVID-19. TCRdb's copy holds only in-frame clones and misses some; the assay was immunoSEQ multiplex PCR. The table records 65,000 to 75,000 clones, about 91% of them present only once. The sample comprised peripheral blood. All receptors come from a human donor with active COVID-19. The donor label of this sample is uncertain.

J is TRBJ1-3 and V is TRBV7-2, with 8 bases aligning to TRBD1. V shed 5 bases and J 2 bases; nucleotides not matched to a gene: 11. This CDR3 spans 17 amino acids. Germline V gene lookup returns CDR1 SGHTA and CDR2 FQGNSA. The chain's CDR3 is CASSPRTGRVTGNTIYF. Written as DNA, the CDR3 is TGTGCCAGCAGCCCACGGACAGGGAGAGTTACTGGAAACACCATATATTTT.

CDR3 sequence reads: CASRDRANYGYTF. CDR3 sequence (DNA): TGTGCCAGCAGAGACAGGGCTAACTATGGCTACACCTTC. The chain links TRBV21-1 to TRBJ1-2; TRBD1 is taken as the D call from the table, unchecked against the DNA. TRBV21-1 constitutes a pseudogene. The CDR3 loop spans 13 amino acids.

The chain has TRBV6-5 and TRBJ2-5; tentatively, D is TRBD2 (5 bases). Germline CDR1 reads MNHEY; CDR2 reads SVGAGI. This CDR3 spans 13 amino acids. V was clipped by 7 bases and J by 5 bases, with 14 bases between them. CDR3 amino acids: CASTQAGVETQYF. The CDR3, as DNA: TGTGCCAGCACCCAGGCCGGGGTCGAGACCCAGTACTTC.

V gene TRBV28 combines with J gene TRBJ2-7; 10 bases are shared with TRBD2. The CDR3 loop spans 15 amino acids. With 1 base clipped from V and 2 bases from J, the junction kept 2 bases outside the gene matches. Germline CDR1 and CDR2: MDHEN and SYDVKM. The DNA for the CDR3 is TGTGCCAGCAGTTTATCTAGCGGGGGTACCTACGAGCAGTACTTC. Protein product: CASSLSSGGTYEQYF.

The chain joins TRBV11-3 to TRBJ2-3; weak D call: TRBD1 (6 bases). Trimming took 1 base from V and 2 from J, leaving 10 bases between them. Germline V gene sequence: CDR1 SGHNT, CDR2 YENEEA. The CDR3 spans 15 residues. The CDR3 DNA sequence: TGTGCCAGCAGCTTAGGGACAGCGGCCACAGATACGCAGTATTTT. Protein: CASSLGTAATDTQYF.

This chain connects TRBV19 to TRBJ2-1, with no clear D. CDR3 length equals 14 residues. The germline CDR1 and CDR2 sequences are LNHDA and SQIVND (reference sequence). V dropped 1 base and J dropped 5 bases, with 9 bases sitting between them. The CDR3 loop reads CASSIGASHNEQFF. The DNA of the CDR3 is TGTGCCAGTAGTATAGGAGCTAGTCACAATGAGCAGTTCTTC.

The chain uses TRBV5-1 and TRBJ2-3; 7 nucleotides align to TRBD1. The germline V gene encodes CDR1 SGHRS and CDR2 YFSETQ. V lost 1 base, J lost 4 bases, and 0 bases stayed unmatched. This CDR3 contains 13 residues. In DNA form, the CDR3 reads TGCGCCAGCAGCTTGACAGGGGCAGATACGCAGTATTTT. This sequence encodes CASSLTGADTQYF.

The gene calls are TRBV19 and TRBJ2-7, with TRBD1 matching 7 bases. V was pared by 1 base and J by 2 bases, with 2 bases of the junction left unmatched. Looked up from germline, CDR1 is LNHDA and CDR2 is SQIVND (reference sequence). CDR3 size: 14 residues. This CDR3 reads CASSIGTGPYEQYF. The DNA of the CDR3 is TGTGCCAGTAGTATAGGGACAGGCCCCTACGAGCAGTACTTC.

This clone was detected only once. J is TRBJ2-3 and V is TRBV5-1; TRBD2 matches at 10 bases. J was trimmed by 3 bases and V by 0 bases; bases with no gene match: 1. The V gene's germline CDR1 is SGHRS and CDR2 YFSETQ. The CDR3 is 15 residues long. The CDR3 DNA sequence: TGCGCCAGCAGCTTGGAACTAGCGGGAACAGATACGCAGTATTTT. This translates into CASSLELAGTDTQYF.

This rearrangement joins TRBV19 to TRBJ1-5, with D unresolved. Looked up from germline, CDR1 is LNHDA and CDR2 is SQIVND (reference sequence). The CDR3 is 15 amino acids. With 3 bases removed from V and 2 bases from J, the gap between germline ends came to 11 bases. The CDR3 region has the DNA TGTGCCAGTAGTATTGGAGGGTTCGGCAATCAGCCCCAGCATTTT. Protein product: CASSIGGFGNQPQHF.

The J gene is TRBJ1-1, the V gene TRBV11-2, with a possible D match to TRBD1 (6 bases). The germline V gene has CDR1 SGHAT and CDR2 FQNNGV. CDR3 length equals 16 residues. V was shortened by 3 bases and J by 0 bases, with 14 bases between the two germline ends. CDR3 sequence (DNA): TGTGCCAGCAGCTTCGCTACAGGGACGATGAACACTGAAGCTTTCTTT. It specifies CASSFATGTMNTEAFF.

This chain joins TRBV7-2 and TRBJ1-2; no clear D gene. Trimming took off 1 base at V and 6 bases at J, with 6 bases between the two ends. This CDR3 region has 12 residues. Germline CDR1 SGHTA, CDR2 FQGNSA. This CDR3 reads CASSLGADGYTF. CDR3 nucleotide sequence: TGTGCCAGCAGCTTAGGAGCTGATGGCTACACCTTC.

The chain joins TRBV24-1 to TRBJ1-1; TRBD1 agrees at 7 bases. The J segment lost 6 bases and the V segment lost 5 bases, leaving 5 bases of the junction unmatched. The CDR3 is made up of 13 amino acids. Per germline, CDR1 KGHDR and CDR2 SFDVKD. The CDR3 region has the DNA TGTGCCACCAGTGGACAGGGCGTGTCTGAAGCTTTCTTT. Translation: CATSGQGVSEAFF.

CDR3 in DNA: TGTGCCAGCAGCAAAGACAGGGGGCCCGAAAAACTGTTTTTT. Translated, it gives CASSKDRGPEKLFF. This chain uses TRBV28 with TRBJ1-4, with 10 bases that match TRBD1. Germline V gene lookup returns CDR1 MDHEN and CDR2 SYDVKM. V gave up 6 bases and J gave up 8 bases; unmatched junction bases: 6. This CDR3 spans 14 amino acids.

The chain is built from TRBV5-1 and TRBJ1-1; 7 nucleotides align to TRBD1. Germline V lookup: CDR1 SGHRS, CDR2 YFSETQ. The ends lost 2 bases at V and 4 bases at J; junction bases unmatched: 5. The CDR3 is made up of 14 amino acids. As DNA, the CDR3 is TGCGCCAGCAGCTTACGACAGGGAGGCACTGAAGCTTTCTTT. It codes for CASSLRQGGTEAFF.

The V call is TRBV11-2, the J call TRBJ2-7; 9 positions match TRBD1. The V segment lost 8 bases and the J segment 5 bases; nucleotides outside the gene matches: 4. Germline V gene data show CDR1 as SGHAT and CDR2 as FQNNGV. This CDR3 has 12 residues. This chain's CDR3 is CASGTGYHEQYF. The CDR3 DNA follows: TGTGCCAGCGGGACAGGGTACCACGAGCAGTACTTC. Supplemented by reference TRBV11-2 and TRBJ2-7, the full variable domain reads EAGVAQSPRYKIIEKRQSVAFWCNPISGHATLYWYQQILGQGPKLLIQFQNNGVVDDSQLPKDRFSAERLKGVDSTLKIQPAKLEDSAVYLCASGTGYHEQYFGPGTRLTVT.

The chain joins TRBV19 to TRBJ2-4; no reliable D call. Germline V gene data show CDR1 as LNHDA and CDR2 as SQIVND (reference sequence). V was cut by 4 bases and J by 3 bases, with 16 bases left in between. The CDR3 extends over 16 amino acids. The CDR3: CASSSGPFLVKNIQYF. CDR3 DNA sequence: TGTGCCAGTAGTAGTGGGCCATTTTTGGTCAAAAACATTCAGTACTTC.

The gene calls are TRBV5-1 and TRBJ1-2, with 9 bases aligning to TRBD1. The CDR3 is 15 residues long. Germline V gives CDR1 SGHRS, CDR2 YFSETQ. V trimming: 0 bases; J trimming: 6 bases; junction bases outside the gene matches: 6. The CDR3 region has the DNA TGCGCCAGCAGCTTGGGAGCCGGGACAGGGAATGGCTACACCTTC. Amino acid sequence: CASSLGAGTGNGYTF.

CDR3: CASSFPGPGTGELFF. The CDR3 bases are TGTGCCAGCAGTTTCCCAGGGCCAGGCACCGGGGAGCTGTTTTTT. The J gene is TRBJ2-2, the V gene TRBV28; tentative D call: TRBD1 (5 bases). The CDR3 totals 15 residues. Trimming stripped 3 bases from V and 4 bases from J, with 12 bases between. CDR1 MDHEN and CDR2 SYDVKM come from the germline V gene.

This chain's CDR3 is CASSVQGDEQFF. The DNA of the CDR3 is TGTGCCAGCAGTGTACAGGGGGATGAGCAGTTCTTC. The rearrangement joins TRBV28 to TRBJ2-1; the match to TRBD1 covers 8 bases. CDR1 and CDR2 (germline): MDHEN, SYDVKM. Trimming took 5 bases from V and 8 from J; bases not matched to a gene: 2. The CDR3 runs to 12 residues.

The rearrangement links TRBV9 to TRBJ1-4, with D possibly matching TRBD1 (6 bases). The V end lost 3 bases, the J end lost 1 base, and 7 bases lay between the germline ends. Germline CDR1 is SGDLS and CDR2 is YYNGEE. The length of the CDR3 is 14 residues. CDR3 amino acids: CASSDRETNEKLFF. The CDR3 nucleotides are TGTGCCAGCAGCGACAGGGAAACTAATGAAAAACTGTTTTTT.

V usage is TRBV5-6 and J usage is TRBJ1-2; the D is unclear. Germline V gives CDR1 SGHDT, CDR2 YYEEEE. The V gene lost 1 base and the J gene lost 2 bases, with 6 bases spanning the gap. This CDR3 contains 13 residues. The CDR3 DNA reads as TGTGCCAGCAGCTTGCAGAGGAACTATGGCTACACCTTC. Amino acid sequence: CASSLQRNYGYTF.

This clone appeared once. The chain uses TRBV12-3 or TRBV12-4 and TRBJ2-5, with TRBD1 identical over 8 bases. The CDR3 is made up of 13 amino acids. V trimming: 11 bases; J trimming: 5 bases; junction bases outside the gene matches: 10. The CDR3: CAGGVTGEETQYF. CDR3 coding DNA: TGTGCCGGAGGGGTGACAGGGGAGGAGACCCAGTACTTC.

In its sample, this clone was seen a few times. V is TRBV6-6 and J is TRBJ1-1; D gene unclear. CDR1 and CDR2 from the germline V gene are MNHNY and SVGAGI (reference sequence). Trimming left V 5 bases short and J 1 base short, with 11 bases between. The length of the CDR3 is 14 residues. As DNA, the CDR3 is TGTGCCAGCAGTGACAAGGAAAAGAACACTGAAGCTTTCTTT. This gives the protein CASSDKEKNTEAFF.

The genes are TRBV9 and TRBJ1-1; the match to TRBD1 covers 7 bases. The germline V gene encodes CDR1 SGDLS and CDR2 YYNGEE. V lost 3 bases and J lost 1; bases outside the gene matches: 6. The CDR3 runs 15 residues. In nucleotides, the CDR3 is TGTGCCAGCAGCGCCAGACAGGGTAGGAACACTGAAGCTTTCTTT. Residues: CASSARQGRNTEAFF.

The gene calls are TRBV13 and TRBJ1-1; no reliable D call. V was clipped by 2 bases and J by 0 bases, with 4 bases between them. Germline CDR1 and CDR2: PRHDT and FYEKMQ (reference sequence). The CDR3 has 13 amino acids. CDR3 residues: CASSLQMNTEAFF. The CDR3 DNA is TGTGCCAGCAGCTTACAGATGAACACTGAAGCTTTCTTT.

CDR3 sequence: CSAPGAGELFF. The CDR3 nucleotides are TGCAGTGCCCCCGGGGCCGGGGAGCTGTTTTTT. This chain connects TRBV20-1 to TRBJ2-2, with D tentatively TRBD2 (5 bases). Germline-derived CDR1 and CDR2 are DFQATT and SNEGSKA (reference sequence). The V end was cut by 6 bases, the J end by 6 bases, with 8 bases between. This CDR3 contains 11 residues.

V usage is TRBV6-5 and J usage is TRBJ1-1, with no clear D. V shed 7 bases and J shed 3 bases, with 15 bases lying between them. This CDR3 spans 14 amino acids. The germline V gene encodes CDR1 MNHEY and CDR2 SVGAGI. CDR3 DNA sequence: TGTGCCAGCACCCAGAGGGTCCCTGACACTGAAGCTTTCTTT. This sequence encodes CASTQRVPDTEAFF.

The V gene is TRBV28, the J gene TRBJ2-7; 10 nucleotides align to TRBD2. The CDR3 length is 15 residues. The germline V gene encodes CDR1 MDHEN and CDR2 SYDVKM. After removal of 6 bases from V and 2 bases from J, the junction contained 7 bases not matched to a gene. The CDR3 DNA reads as TGTGCCAGCAGACTTCTAGCGGGAGTTACCTACGAGCAGTACTTC. This codes for CASRLLAGVTYEQYF. Full variable domain (outside the CDR3, taken from reference TRBV28 and TRBJ2-7): DVKVTQSSRYLVKRTGEKVFLECVQDMDHENMFWYRQDPGLGLRLIYFSYDVKMKEKGDIPEGYSVSREKKERFSLILESASTNQTSMYLCASRLLAGVTYEQYFGPGTRLTVT.

As DNA, the CDR3 is TGTGCCATCAGTGAGCCACGGCGGGGAACCGGGGAGCTGTTTTTT. Its protein is CAISEPRRGTGELFF. This sequence joins TRBV10-3 and TRBJ2-2, with a tentative D call TRBD2 (6 bases). Trimming took off 2 bases at V and 5 bases at J, with 12 bases between the two ends. The CDR3 contains 15 residues. Germline V gene sequence: CDR1 ENHRY, CDR2 SYGVKD.